One T cell receptor (beta chain) is described in this entry. Template material for amplifying TCR beta CDR3 regions consisted of RNA transcripts. The TCR CDR3 first-round RT-PCR relied on the HTBI primer set. TCRdb recomputed calls from the multiplex PCR reads with MiXCR, one row per CDR3 protein. In the table there are hundreds of thousands of distinct CDR3 sequences, around a quarter of which are singletons. This CDR3 spans 14 amino acids. Germline V gene lookup returns CDR1 MDHEN and CDR2 SYDVKM. Trimming cost V 5 bases and J 2 bases, with 12 bases left between them. Blood was sampled at initial diagnosis of hyperthyroidism, prior to onset of any ophthalmopathy symptoms. The data originate from a study of T cells in Graves' hyperthyroidism and ophthalmopathy.

The sequencing sample was made of blood. The V and J genes are TRBV28 and TRBJ1-2; D remains ambiguous. The sequence was collected from a man between 35 and 55 years old with Graves' hyperthyroidism that later progressed to Graves' ophthalmopathy. The DNA of the CDR3 is TGTGCCAGCAGTCCCCGGACCCAAAACTATGGCTACACCTTC. This gives the protein CASSPRTQNYGYTF.